The 25 T cell receptor beta chains in this list originate from one sample, sequenced in a study of shared clonotypes between healthy human individuals. Here immunoSEQ multiplex PCR was the method, and the copy in TCRdb shows in-frame clones only, minus some. The data show approximately 2.5 million clones, roughly 93% seen once. Sequencing was performed on naive CD4+ T cells from PBMCs. The sample's subset: CD45RA+ positively selected. Receptors originate from a man aged 18 to 30 in good health. Some clones in this sample may be carry-over from other donors' samples.

This chain connects TRBV25-1 to TRBJ2-7; perhaps TRBD2 as D (6 bases). Per germline, CDR1 MGHDK and CDR2 SYGVNS. The CDR3 spans 15 residues. The V end lost 2 bases, the J end lost 5 bases, and 16 bases lay between the germline ends. The CDR3: CASSEHSGRGNEQYF. The CDR3 bases are TGTGCCAGCAGTGAACACAGCGGGCGAGGGAACGAGCAGTACTTC.

The chain joins TRBV19 to TRBJ1-5, with unresolved D. V lost 6 bases and J 4 bases, leaving 13 bases between the germline ends. Germline V lookup: CDR1 LNHDA, CDR2 SQIVND (reference sequence). The CDR3 length is 14 residues. Written as DNA, the CDR3 is TGTGCCAGTAGGGATCCGGGAACGAATCAGCCCCAGCATTTT. Protein sequence: CASRDPGTNQPQHF.

The rearrangement uses TRBV5-6 and TRBJ1-2; 8 bases are shared with TRBD1. CDR1 SGHDT and CDR2 YYEEEE come from the germline V gene. CDR3 length equals 15 residues. Trimming took 4 bases from V and 9 from J; bases not matched to a gene: 14. CDR3 region: CASSPARTGGLSYTF. CDR3 in DNA: TGTGCCAGCAGCCCCGCACGTACAGGGGGTTTGAGCTACACCTTC.

The rearrangement links TRBV28 to TRBJ2-7; TRBD2 aligns across 7 bases. Germline CDR1 and CDR2: MDHEN and SYDVKM. V shed 5 bases and J 3 bases; nucleotides not matched to a gene: 19. This CDR3 has 18 amino acids. The CDR3 nucleotides read TGTGCCAGCAGTCTGGGGCGGGGAGGGCGAGCGGCAAACTACGAGCAGTACTTC. Its translation: CASSLGRGGRAANYEQYF.

The CDR3 DNA sequence: TGCGCCAGCAGCTCGACCGGGACTCCGCAAGAGACCCAGTACTTC. Translated: CASSSTGTPQETQYF. The J gene is TRBJ2-5, the V gene TRBV5-1; TRBD2 is a possible D gene (6 bases). V was pared by 3 bases and J by 2 bases, with 14 bases between. The CDR3 contains 15 residues. From germline, CDR1 is SGHRS and CDR2 YFSETQ.

The J gene is TRBJ2-5, the V gene TRBV14, with a tentative D call TRBD2 (6 bases). The CDR3 length is 15 residues. V was trimmed by 5 bases and J by 2 bases, leaving 15 bases between them. Looked up from germline, CDR1 is SGHDN and CDR2 is FVKESK. The CDR3 reads CASSTRWRGQETQYF. The DNA for the CDR3 is TGTGCCAGCAGCACCCGTTGGAGGGGACAAGAGACCCAGTACTTC.

The rearrangement uses TRBV19 and TRBJ1-1; D uncertain. The CDR3 spans 16 residues. Germline CDR1 is LNHDA and CDR2 is SQIVND (reference sequence). V lost 3 bases and J lost 4, with 18 bases in between. CDR3 loop: CASSIGDRGGGTEAFF. CDR3 nucleotides: TGTGCCAGTAGTATTGGAGACCGGGGAGGCGGCACTGAAGCTTTCTTT.

The J gene is TRBJ2-1, the V gene TRBV2, with 7 bases identical to TRBD1. The J segment lost 13 bases and the V segment lost 6 bases, leaving 12 bases of the junction unmatched. The CDR3 is 13 residues long. The germline CDR1 and CDR2 sequences are SNHLY and FYNNEI. For the CDR3, the DNA is TGTGCCAGCAGGATGGGAACCAGGGGGTTACAGTTCTTC. As protein: CASRMGTRGLQFF.

The chain carries TRBV28 and TRBJ2-5, with TRBD2 as a possible D gene (5 bases). The J call is doubtful: the DNA matches TRBJ2-7 better. The CDR3 runs 13 residues. CDR1 is MDHEN, CDR2 SYDVKM, per germline. The DNA of the CDR3 is TGTGCCAGCAGGGGGAGTCTAGCCTACGAGCAGTACTTC. Translating gives CASRGSLAYEQYF.

The gene calls are TRBV6-1 and TRBJ2-1, with D tentatively TRBD2 (6 bases). Germline CDR1 is MNHNS and CDR2 is SASEGT. This CDR3 region has 15 residues. V shed 4 bases and J shed 4 bases, with 14 bases lying between them. CDR3 protein: CASSGWRGPYNEQFF. For the CDR3, the DNA is TGTGCCAGCAGTGGCTGGCGGGGACCTTACAATGAGCAGTTCTTC.

To note about this clone: The same CDR3 arises from other DNA sequences in this sample as well. The rearrangement uses TRBV28 and TRBJ2-1; D possibly corresponds to TRBD1 (5 bases). V lost 5 bases and J 3 bases, leaving 5 bases between the germline ends. CDR1 is MDHEN, CDR2 SYDVKM, per germline. CDR3 length: 12 amino acids. The CDR3 reads CASSDSYNEQFF. The CDR3 DNA is TGTGCCAGCAGTGACAGCTACAATGAGCAGTTCTTC. Using reference TRBV28 and TRBJ2-1 for the parts outside the CDR3, the full variable domain is DVKVTQSSRYLVKRTGEKVFLECVQDMDHENMFWYRQDPGLGLRLIYFSYDVKMKEKGDIPEGYSVSREKKERFSLILESASTNQTSMYLCASSDSYNEQFFGPGTRLTVL.

This clone appeared many times. The chain employs TRBV19 and TRBJ1-5, with TRBD1 identical over 7 bases. Germline assignment: CDR1 LNHDA and CDR2 SQIVND (reference sequence). After removal of 8 bases from V and 4 bases from J, the junction contained 8 bases not matched to a gene. The CDR3 is made up of 14 amino acids. CDR3 in amino acids: CASSGTALNQPQHF. As DNA, the CDR3 is TGTGCCAGTTCCGGGACAGCACTAAATCAGCCCCAGCATTTT.

This chain connects TRBV5-1 to TRBJ2-5, with D perhaps TRBD1 (6 bases). Germline-derived CDR1 and CDR2 are SGHRS and YFSETQ. Trimming shortened V by 6 bases and J by 5 bases, and 17 bases separated the two germline ends. CDR3 length: 14 residues. The CDR3 DNA reads as TGCGCCAGCAAGAAAGGGGGTGCTGGGGAGACCCAGTACTTC. The encoded protein is CASKKGGAGETQYF.

The chain links TRBV27 to TRBJ2-2; D remains ambiguous. V lost 2 bases and J 3 bases, leaving 19 bases between the germline ends. Per the germline V gene, CDR1 is MNHEY and CDR2 is SMNVEV (reference sequence). The CDR3 sequence is 18 residues long. The CDR3 protein is CASSLLAYPVRDTGELFF. The CDR3 DNA sequence: TGTGCCAGCAGTTTACTTGCCTACCCTGTCCGGGACACCGGGGAGCTGTTTTTT.

The chain links TRBV9 to TRBJ2-7, with 12 nucleotides matching TRBD2. V lost 4 bases and J lost 5; bases outside the gene matches: 7. CDR1 is SGDLS, CDR2 YYNGEE, per germline. The CDR3 is 15 amino acids. In DNA, the CDR3 is TGTGCCAGCAGCTCTCGGACTAGCGGGATGGACGAGCAGTACTTC. It translates to CASSSRTSGMDEQYF.

V is TRBV7-2 and J is TRBJ2-7; unclear D gene. V lost 5 bases to trimming and J lost 2 bases, with 13 bases between them. The V gene's germline CDR1 is SGHTA and CDR2 FQGNSA. The CDR3 contains 14 residues. The CDR3 sequence: CASSPPHLPYEQYF. CDR3 bases: TGTGCCAGCAGCCCCCCCCATTTGCCCTACGAGCAGTACTTC.

Note on this clone: Other DNA sequences in the sample encode the same CDR3. The genes are TRBV5-1 and TRBJ2-3; 10 nucleotides agree with TRBD2. Germline CDR1 is SGHRS and CDR2 is YFSETQ. V lost 3 bases, J lost 4 bases, and 5 bases stayed unmatched. The CDR3 consists of 15 residues. In DNA form, the CDR3 reads TGCGCCAGCAGCTCTCTAGCGGGAGAGGCAGATACGCAGTATTTT. This encodes CASSSLAGEADTQYF. The full variable domain, completed using reference TRBV5-1 and TRBJ2-3, is KAGVTQTPRYLIKTRGQQVTLSCSPISGHRSVSWYQQTPGQGLQFLFEYFSETQRNKGNFPGRFSGRQFSNSRSEMNVSTLELGDSALYLCASSSLAGEADTQYFGPGTRLTVL.

The V gene is TRBV25-1, the J gene TRBJ2-4, with TRBD1 as a possible D gene (6 bases). V dropped 3 bases and J dropped 3 bases, with 9 bases sitting between them. The germline V gene has CDR1 MGHDK and CDR2 SYGVNS. This CDR3 region has 14 residues. The DNA of the CDR3 is TGTGCCAGCAGTGAGGACAGAGGCAAAAACATTCAGTACTTC. It codes for CASSEDRGKNIQYF. Based on the CDR3 plus reference TRBV25-1 and TRBJ2-4, the full variable domain is EADIYQTPRYLVIGTGKKITLECSQTMGHDKMYWYQQDPGMELHLIHYSYGVNSTEKGDLSSESTVSRIRTEHFPLTLESARPSHTSQYLCASSEDRGKNIQYFGAGTRLSVL.

The genes are TRBV11-3 and TRBJ2-7; TRBD1 might be the D (6 bases). Germline V CDR1 and CDR2: SGHNT, YENEEA. Trimming removed 4 bases at V and 0 bases at J, with 13 bases between. The CDR3 has 15 amino acids. CDR3 bases: TGTGCCAGCAGCTACCAAAGGGGGAGCTCCTACGAGCAGTACTTC. Its translation is CASSYQRGSSYEQYF. Using reference TRBV11-3 and TRBJ2-7 for the parts outside the CDR3, the full variable domain is EAGVVQSPRYKIIEKKQPVAFWCNPISGHNTLYWYLQNLGQGPELLIRYENEEAVDDSQLPKDRFSAERLKGVDSTLKIQPAELGDSAVYLCASSYQRGSSYEQYFGPGTRLTVT.

The V and J genes are TRBV6-6 and TRBJ1-2, with 8 positions matching TRBD1. CDR1 and CDR2 from the germline V gene are MNHNY and SVGAGI (reference sequence). The junction had 3 bases not matched to a gene; V was cut back by 2 bases and J by 4 bases. CDR3 length equals 14 residues. CDR3 region: CASSYTGQAYGYTF. The CDR3 nucleotides are TGTGCCAGCAGTTACACGGGACAGGCCTATGGCTACACCTTC.

The rearrangement joins TRBV2 to TRBJ1-5; D perhaps matches TRBD1 (5 bases). The germline V and J ends were trimmed by 10 bases and 1 base, with 11 bases remaining between them. Germline V gives CDR1 SNHLY, CDR2 FYNNEI. The CDR3 totals 13 residues. The CDR3 sequence is CAKGTASNQPQHF. The CDR3 DNA reads TGTGCCAAAGGGACTGCGAGCAATCAGCCCCAGCATTTT.

V and J are TRBV2 and TRBJ2-1; tentatively, D is TRBD1 (5 bases). The CDR3 is 13 amino acids. Germline V gene sequence: CDR1 SNHLY, CDR2 FYNNEI. V was shortened by 6 bases and J by 6 bases, with 12 bases between the two germline ends. The CDR3 is CASRGDSFNEQFF. DNA for the CDR3: TGTGCCAGCAGAGGAGACAGCTTCAATGAGCAGTTCTTC.

On this clone itself: In the same sample, other DNA sequences code for this CDR3. The CDR3 protein is CAWRGDRNTGELFF. In DNA, the CDR3 is TGTGCCTGGAGGGGTGACAGAAACACCGGGGAGCTGTTTTTT. This chain links TRBV30 with TRBJ2-2; maybe TRBD1 (5 bases). This CDR3 has 14 amino acids. V shed 3 bases and J shed 2 bases, with 10 bases lying between them. Germline V gene lookup returns CDR1 GTSNPN and CDR2 SVGIG (reference sequence).

This chain links TRBV5-5 with TRBJ2-7; D possibly corresponds to TRBD1 (6 bases). Trimming took 0 bases from V and 2 from J, leaving 12 bases between them. Germline lookup yields CDR1 SGHKS and CDR2 YYEKEE (reference sequence). CDR3 length: 15 amino acids. CDR3 in amino acids: CASSLARQGTYEQYF. The DNA of the CDR3 is TGTGCCAGCAGCTTGGCAAGGCAGGGGACCTACGAGCAGTACTTC. The complete variable domain, with remaining parts taken from reference TRBV5-5 and TRBJ2-7, reads DAGVTQSPTHLIKTRGQQVTLRCSPISGHKSVSWYQQVLGQGPQFIFQYYEKEERGRGNFPDRFSARQFPNYSSELNVNALLLGDSALYLCASSLARQGTYEQYFGPGTRLTVT.

The chain joins TRBV5-8 to TRBJ2-1; D possibly corresponds to TRBD2 (6 bases). CDR3 length equals 15 residues. The ends were cut back, 4 bases at V and 2 bases at J, with 13 bases in the middle. In germline, CDR1 is SGHTS, CDR2 YDEGEE. For the CDR3, the DNA is TGTGCCAGCAGCCTTCGGGGAGGCGCCTACAATGAGCAGTTCTTC. Translating it yields CASSLRGGAYNEQFF.